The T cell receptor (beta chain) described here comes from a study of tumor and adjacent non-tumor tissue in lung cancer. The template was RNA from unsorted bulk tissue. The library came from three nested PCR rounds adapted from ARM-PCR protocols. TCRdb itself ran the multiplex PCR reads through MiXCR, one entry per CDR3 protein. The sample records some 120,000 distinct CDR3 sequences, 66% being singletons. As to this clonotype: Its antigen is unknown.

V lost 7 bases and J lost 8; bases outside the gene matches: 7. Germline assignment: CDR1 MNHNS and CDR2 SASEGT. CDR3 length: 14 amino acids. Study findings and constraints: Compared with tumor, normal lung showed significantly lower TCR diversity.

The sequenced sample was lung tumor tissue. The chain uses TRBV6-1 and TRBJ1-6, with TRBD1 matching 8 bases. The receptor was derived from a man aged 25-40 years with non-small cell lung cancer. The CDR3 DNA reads TGTGCCAGCAATCAGGACAGGGCTGATTCACCCCTCCACTTT. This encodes CASNQDRADSPLHF.